This T cell receptor beta chain was captured by sequencing in a study of OX40 agonist ivuxolimab in advanced cancers. Study at large: In this trial design, patients received ivuxolimab intravenously at 0.01 to 10 mg/kg every 2 weeks.

The protocol was immunoSEQ multiplex PCR, while the TCRdb copy is restricted to in-frame clones and leaves out a portion. Among tens of thousands of clones listed, 90% were seen once. Per germline, CDR1 MGHRA and CDR2 YSYEKL. The CDR3 length is 14 residues. Trimming left V 6 bases short and J 13 bases short, with 22 bases between. The chain links TRBV4-1 to TRBJ2-1; unclear D gene. The source is an adult with an advanced solid tumor such as melanoma, head and neck, liver or kidney cancer. Material: CD4+ or CD8+ T cells sorted from blood, obtained in a trial of the OX40 agonist ivuxolimab. The CDR3 protein is CASRTRLAAVSQFF. DNA of the CDR3: TGCGCCAGCAGAACAAGATTGGCGGCAGTATCACAGTTCTTC.